These 10 T cell receptor beta chains originate from one sample sequenced in a study of CD8 T cells in Susac syndrome. About 0.5 to 1 ug RNA was reverse transcribed with random hexamers. From the immunoSEQ multiplex PCR reads, TCRdb called clonotypes with MiXCR, one entry per CDR3 protein. This table holds approximately 25,000 distinct CDR3 sequences, roughly 95% found once. Material: CD8+ T cells from PBMCs. Receptor source: a human donor with Susac syndrome.

The rearrangement uses TRBV4-1 and TRBJ2-5; D gene unclear. Trimming pared 3 bases from V and 5 bases from J, leaving 7 bases between. The CDR3 has 12 amino acids. The germline V gene encodes CDR1 MGHRA and CDR2 YSYEKL. The CDR3 DNA reads as TGCGCCAGCAGCCAGGGTGACGAGACCCAGTACTTC. Its translation: CASSQGDETQYF.

This rearrangement joins TRBV27 to TRBJ1-1; D unclear. The CDR3 is 11 residues long. Germline V gives CDR1 MNHEY, CDR2 SMNVEV (reference sequence). The ends were cut back, 5 bases at V and 1 base at J, with 2 bases in the middle. This CDR3 is CASSGNTEAFF. The CDR3 DNA reads TGTGCCAGCAGTGGGAACACTGAAGCTTTCTTT.

This clonotype was found once. For the CDR3, the DNA is TGTGCCAGCAGCTTAGCCCTAGGTTCTCCTACACCCCAGCATTTT. It translates to CASSLALGSPTPQHF. The chain combines TRBV7-2 with TRBJ1-5, with D unresolved. With 0 bases removed from V and 10 bases from J, the gap between germline ends came to 16 bases. The CDR3 sequence is 15 residues long. Germline CDR1 is SGHTA and CDR2 is FQGNSA.

V gene TRBV28 combines with J gene TRBJ2-1, with 7 bases matching TRBD1. The CDR3 sequence is 21 residues long. Looked up from germline, CDR1 is MDHEN and CDR2 is SYDVKM. The V and J ends lost 2 bases and 2 bases, in that order; junction bases with no gene match: 21. The CDR3: CASSLRQGGQEVIRPYNEQFF. The CDR3 DNA follows: TGTGCCAGCAGTTTAAGACAAGGGGGCCAGGAGGTGATTAGGCCCTACAATGAGCAGTTCTTC.

This sequence joins TRBV6-4 and TRBJ2-2; no reliable D call. CDR1 and CDR2 (germline): MRHNA, SNTAGT. The CDR3 has 13 residues. The germline V and J ends were trimmed by 0 bases and 3 bases, with 2 bases remaining between them. The CDR3 is CASSDSDTGELFF. In DNA, the CDR3 is TGTGCCAGCAGTGACTCGGACACCGGGGAGCTGTTTTTT.

This chain connects TRBV27 to TRBJ2-5; TRBD1 aligns across 10 bases. The V gene end was trimmed by 8 bases and the J gene end by 5 bases; junction bases not matched to a gene: 14. Germline V CDR1 and CDR2: MNHEY, SMNVEV (reference sequence). CDR3 size: 16 residues. The CDR3 spells CASWDRGPPLGETQYF. The CDR3 DNA sequence: TGTGCCAGCTGGGACAGGGGACCTCCCCTGGGGGAGACCCAGTACTTC.

The V and J genes are TRBV28 and TRBJ2-2, with D perhaps matching TRBD2 (5 bases). V was cut by 2 bases and J by 3 bases, with 7 bases left in between. The germline V gene encodes CDR1 MDHEN and CDR2 SYDVKM. The CDR3 runs 14 residues. CDR3 loop: CASSLIGDTGELFF. The CDR3 region has the DNA TGTGCCAGCAGTTTAATCGGGGACACCGGGGAGCTGTTTTTT.

As to this clonotype: One end of the junction varies from germline; a read error may be responsible. This sequence joins TRBV7-2 and TRBJ2-7, with D perhaps matching TRBD1 or TRBD2 (5 bases each). The CDR3 extends over 13 amino acids. Germline V gives CDR1 SGHTA, CDR2 FQGNSA. The CDR3 DNA follows: TGTGCCAGCGGCTTAGAGGGTTGGGGGGAGCAGTACTTC. It yields the protein CASGLEGWGEQYF.

The chain employs TRBV9 and TRBJ1-1; perhaps TRBD1 as D (6 bases). V was pared by 4 bases and J by 2 bases, with 12 bases between. In germline, CDR1 is SGDLS, CDR2 YYNGEE. This CDR3 is built from 14 residues. The CDR3 region is CASSQGTRNTEAFF. For the CDR3, the DNA is TGTGCCAGCAGCCAGGGGACAAGAAACACTGAAGCTTTCTTT.

The J gene is TRBJ1-1, the V gene TRBV18; TRBD1 aligns across 8 bases. The germline V gene has CDR1 KGHSH and CDR2 LQKENI. CDR3 size: 16 residues. The trim removed 0 bases at V and 1 base at J, leaving 4 bases unmatched. The DNA of the CDR3 is TGTGCCAGCTCACCACCACGACAGGGGAAGAACACTGAAGCTTTCTTT. Translation gives CASSPPRQGKNTEAFF.